A selection of T cell receptor beta chains follows, all from one sample in a study of T cells in Graves' hyperthyroidism and ophthalmopathy. TCRdb re-derived calls from the multiplex PCR reads in MiXCR, one entry per CDR3 protein. The sample has approximately 380,000 distinct CDR3 sequences; 19% are singletons. What was sequenced was blood. These receptors all stem from a woman aged 18 to 35 with Graves' hyperthyroidism. The CDR3 runs from the conserved cysteine through the conserved F or W. The D gene is left open where the match is weak. Size tells how often a clone was seen (once, few, many) or the class of an expanded clone, and some rows leave it out.

TRBV20-1,TRBD1,many,TRBJ1-2,TGCAGTGCTACAGGGGGCTATGGCTACACCTTC,CSATGGYGYTF
TRBV5-1,-,few,TRBJ1-1,TGCGCCAGCAGCTCGGGTGGGGGGGGCCCTGAAGCTTTCTTT,CASSSGGGGPEAFF
TRBV12-3/TRBV12-4,-,many,TRBJ1-3,TGTGCCAGCAGGGGAGGGTTAGGAAACACCATATATTTT,CASRGGLGNTIYF
TRBV5-1,TRBD1,many,TRBJ1-5,TGTGCCAGCAGCTTGGGACAGAGCAATCAGCCCCAGCATTTT,CASSLGQSNQPQHF
TRBV29-1,TRBD1,many,TRBJ1-1,TGCAGGGCGGACAGGGGTGATACTGAAGCTTTCTTT,CRADRGDTEAFF
TRBV4-2,TRBD2,-,TRBJ2-2,TGTGCCAGCAGCCAAGATATAACGGGGGGGCAGGACACCGGGGAGCTGTTTTTT,CASSQDITGGQDTGELFF
TRBV9,-,few,TRBJ1-5,TGTGCCAGCAGTAGGGGACGGGGCCACAATCAGCCCCAGCATTTT,CASSRGRGHNQPQHF
TRBV12-3/TRBV12-4,TRBD1,many,TRBJ1-5,TGTGCCAGCAGTCCCGAACCAGACAGGGAGGTCAATCAGCCCCAGCATTTT,CASSPEPDREVNQPQHF
TRBV12-3/TRBV12-4,-,many,TRBJ1-2,TGTGCCAGCAGTTTTCCGCCTACAGTTTATGGCTACACCTTC,CASSFPPTVYGYTF
TRBV12-3/TRBV12-4,-,few,TRBJ1-2,TGTGCCAGCAGTTTAGCCGGACAGCTATATGGCTACACCTTC,CASSLAGQLYGYTF
TRBV29-1,TRBD1,many,TRBJ1-2,TGCAGCGTCGACTACAGGGGCGACTATGGCTACACCTTC,CSVDYRGDYGYTF
TRBV7-2,TRBD1,many,TRBJ1-5,TGTGCCAGCAGCAAAAGACAGGGAGGCAATCAGCCCCAGCATTTT,CASSKRQGGNQPQHF
TRBV13,-,many,TRBJ2-5,TGTGCCAGCAGCGCGAAAGGGACCCAGTACTTC,CASSAKGTQYF
TRBV12-3/TRBV12-4,TRBD1,-,TRBJ1-1,TGTGCCAGCAGTTTGGGGACAGACAGCCTGAACACTGAAGCTTTCTTT,CASSLGTDSLNTEAFF
TRBV9,-,-,TRBJ2-7,TGTGCCAGCAGCGAGGGGGCGGGGCCGTACGAGCAGTACTTC,CASSEGAGPYEQYF
TRBV15,-,many,TRBJ1-1,TGTGCCACCAGCAGTGCCCGGACCTCGAACACTGAAGCTTTCTTT,CATSSARTSNTEAFF
TRBV20-1,TRBD2,few,TRBJ2-2,TGCAGTGCTAGAGATCCCACTAGCGGGGGGTACACCGGGGAGCTGTTTTTT,CSARDPTSGGYTGELFF
TRBV7-3,-,many,TRBJ2-2,TGTGCCAGCAGCCCGCAGGGGCGGGGGCACACCGGGGAGCTGTTTTTT,CASSPQGRGHTGELFF
TRBV5-1,-,many,TRBJ2-5,TGCGCCAGCAGCTTAAATCGGGCAGGGTCAGGAGAGACCCAGTACTTC,CASSLNRAGSGETQYF
TRBV4-1,-,few,TRBJ2-5,TGCGCCAGCAGCCAAGGTGTCAACCGGGAGACCCAGTACTTC,CASSQGVNRETQYF
TRBV7-2,-,-,TRBJ1-1,TGTGCCAGCAGCTTAGGTTTAGGTTTCGAAGCTTTCTTT,CASSLGLGFEAFF
TRBV12-3/TRBV12-4,-,-,TRBJ1-1,TGTGCCAGCACTCGCGACAGGAGAAGGACTGAAGCTTTCTTT,CASTRDRRRTEAFF
TRBV3-1,TRBD2,many,TRBJ2-7,TGTGCCAGCAGCCAAGAGGCGGCTAGCGGGGTCTTGGAGCAGTACTTC,CASSQEAASGVLEQYF
TRBV6-5,-,many,TRBJ2-7,TGTGCCAGCAGTTACTCGACAGTGGGCTCGGACGAGCAGTACTTC,CASSYSTVGSDEQYF
TRBV20-1,TRBD1,many,TRBJ1-1,TGCAGGGGACAGGAGAACACTGAAGCTTTCTTT,CRGQENTEAFF
TRBV4-1,-,-,TRBJ1-1,TGCGCCAGCAGCGAAGGACAGACCTTGAACACTGAAGCTTTCTTT,CASSEGQTLNTEAFF
TRBV19,-,-,TRBJ1-5,TGTGCCAGTAGTATATGGACGGTTTATAGCAATCAGCCCCAGCATTTT,CASSIWTVYSNQPQHF
TRBV7-7,TRBD1,many,TRBJ1-5,TGTGCTAGCAGCCCAGGGGGTGGGGGTCAGCCCCAGCATTTT,CASSPGGGGQPQHF
TRBV15,-,many,TRBJ2-7,TGTGCCACCAGCACCCGAAAATCCTACGAGCAGTACTTC,CATSTRKSYEQYF
TRBV9,TRBD2,-,TRBJ2-5,TGTGCCAGCAGCGTAGGCCCAGCGGGGGTTTCGGGGGAGACCCAGTACTTC,CASSVGPAGVSGETQYF
TRBV29-1,-,many,TRBJ1-1,TGCAGCGTTGGGTTAGGGATGAACACTGAAGCTTTCTTT,CSVGLGMNTEAFF
TRBV2,-,few,TRBJ1-4,TGTGCCAGCAGCCGAAGTTGGGGCCTCGGGGGGACTAATGAAAAACTGTTTTTT,CASSRSWGLGGTNEKLFF
TRBV19,TRBD1,many,TRBJ2-5,TGTGCCAGTACCTCGACAGGGGGCGTGGAGACCCAGTACTTC,CASTSTGGVETQYF
TRBV3-1,-,-,TRBJ1-1,TGTGCCAGCAGCCAAGATTCTGAGTTCGAAGCTTTCTTT,CASSQDSEFEAFF
TRBV20-1,-,many,TRBJ1-2,TGCAGTGCTTGGGATCAGGGGTTGGGTGATGGCTACACCTTC,CSAWDQGLGDGYTF
TRBV18,-,many,TRBJ2-7,TGTGCCAGCTCACCACCGGACGGATCCTACGAGCAGTACTTC,CASSPPDGSYEQYF
TRBV6-1,-,-,TRBJ2-7,TGTGCCAGCAGTGAGTGGCAAGGCGGGTCCTACGAGCAGTACTTC,CASSEWQGGSYEQYF
TRBV6-1,TRBD1,many,TRBJ2-7,TGTGCCAGCAGTAAAGGACAGGGGATGGTCTACGAGCAGTACTTC,CASSKGQGMVYEQYF
TRBV15,-,many,TRBJ1-5,TGTGCCACCAGCAGAGATATGGGGCCTGGCCGGCCCCAGCATTTT,CATSRDMGPGRPQHF
TRBV2,-,many,TRBJ1-1,TGTGCCAGCAGGGGCGAGGGGAACACTGAAGCTTTCTTT,CASRGEGNTEAFF
TRBV6-1,TRBD1,many,TRBJ1-5,TGTGCCAGCAGTGAGATGACAGGGAACGATCAGCCCCAGCATTTT,CASSEMTGNDQPQHF
TRBV11-2,TRBD1,many,TRBJ1-1,TGTGCCAGCAGCAAGAACACAGGGGACATCATGAACACTGAAGCTTTCTTT,CASSKNTGDIMNTEAFF
TRBV12-3/TRBV12-4,TRBD1,-,TRBJ2-4,TGTGCCAGCAGTTCATGGGGACAGGGGGCCAAAAACATTCAGTACTTC,CASSSWGQGAKNIQYF
TRBV4-1,-,many,TRBJ2-5,TGCGCCAGCAGCCACTTAACCCGGGGTACTCAAGAGACCCAGTACTTC,CASSHLTRGTQETQYF
TRBV6-1,TRBD1,few,TRBJ1-1,TGTGCCAGCACCCTACAGGGGGCCGAAACTGAAGCTTTCTTT,CASTLQGAETEAFF
TRBV28,TRBD2,few,TRBJ2-7,TGTGCCAGCCGGACTAGCGGGGGGATAAGCTCCTACGAGCAGTACTTC,CASRTSGGISSYEQYF
TRBV7-8,-,many,TRBJ1-1,TGTGCCAGCAGCTCACACCCCGGGGTTGAAGCTTTCTTT,CASSSHPGVEAFF
TRBV12-3/TRBV12-4,TRBD2,many,TRBJ2-5,TGTGCCAGCAGTGGTAGCGGGGCCATTGAGACCCAGTACTTC,CASSGSGAIETQYF
TRBV12-3/TRBV12-4,-,many,TRBJ2-2,TGTGCCAGCAACGCGAACACCGGGGAGCTGTTTTTT,CASNANTGELFF
TRBV3-1,-,-,TRBJ1-5,TGTGCCAGCAGCCAAATCGGGGGACAGCCCCAGCATTTT,CASSQIGGQPQHF
TRBV9,-,few,TRBJ2-2,TGTGCCAGCAGCGACGGCCGCCCCGGGGAGCTGTTTTTT,CASSDGRPGELFF
TRBV3-1,TRBD1,-,TRBJ2-2,TGTGCCAGCAGCCCTTGGACAGGGAACACCGGGGAGCTGTTTTTT,CASSPWTGNTGELFF
TRBV12-3/TRBV12-4,-,many,TRBJ1-1,TGTGCCAGCAACTTACGAGGTGGGACTGAAGCTTTCTTT,CASNLRGGTEAFF
TRBV20-1,TRBD1,many,TRBJ2-7,TGCAGTGCTAACGGGGACAGGGATGGCACCTACGAGCAGTACTTC,CSANGDRDGTYEQYF